A selection of T cell receptor beta chains follows, all from one sample in a study of graft-versus-host responses after intestinal transplantation. Clones were read by immunoSEQ multiplex PCR, and TCRdb kept only the in-frame ones, dropping some. The sample shows 4,800 or so clones, 80% to 85% of them seen only once. The sample was ileum tissue, taken 120 to 130 days after intestinal transplantation. The receptors originated from a human patient who received an intestinal transplant, so some T cells may come from the graft donor. CDR3s include the opening cysteine and the closing phenylalanine or tryptophan. Each record gives: clone size, D gene, V gene, J gene, CDR3 protein, CDR3 DNA. A D gene is named only where the DNA matches it firmly. Some rows have no size entry. The others give once, few or many, or a class for an expanded clone.

>-|-|TRBV30|TRBJ1-5
CAWSVQWSQPQHF
TGTGCCTGGAGTGTACAATGGTCTCAGCCCCAGCATTTT
>-|-|TRBV19|TRBJ1-1
CATPVRVSRGDTEAFF
TGTGCCACCCCGGTCCGGGTAAGCAGGGGAGACACTGAAGCTTTCTTT
>once|TRBD2|TRBV11-2|TRBJ2-1
CASSLVPGGGLSYNEQFF
TGTGCCAGCAGCTTAGTGCCGGGCGGGGGGCTTTCCTACAATGAGCAGTTCTTC
>-|-|TRBV5-1|TRBJ2-1
CASSLVGVEEQFF
TGCGCCAGCAGCTTGGTAGGGGTTGAGGAGCAGTTCTTC
>-|-|TRBV7-9|TRBJ2-7
CASSSGSPYEQYF
TGTGCCAGCAGCTCGGGATCTCCCTACGAGCAGTACTTC
>once|TRBD1|TRBV2|TRBJ1-4
CASRDRTGKNEKLFF
TGTGCCAGCAGGGACCGGACAGGCAAAAATGAAAAACTGTTTTTT
>-|-|TRBV9|TRBJ2-3
CASSRDDSDTQYF
TGTGCCAGCAGCCGGGACGACTCCGATACGCAGTATTTT
>-|TRBD2|TRBV29-1|TRBJ2-1
CSVEGTSGSGDEQFF
TGCAGCGTTGAAGGGACTAGCGGGAGTGGGGATGAGCAGTTCTTC
>-|TRBD2|TRBV4-1|TRBJ2-4
CASSQGIFSGLTENIQYF
TGCGCCAGCAGCCAAGGAATTTTTAGCGGGCTTACGGAAAACATTCAGTACTTC
>-|TRBD1|TRBV2|TRBJ2-6
CASSPGQQAGANVLTF
TGTGCCAGCAGTCCGGGACAGCAGGCTGGGGCCAACGTCCTGACTTTC